Listed below are T cell receptor beta chains from one sample, sequenced in a study of blood T cell repertoires in COVID-19. The protocol was immunoSEQ multiplex PCR, while the TCRdb copy is restricted to in-frame clones and leaves out a portion. The table lists about 42,000 clones, around nine tenths of them singletons. The sequencing input was peripheral blood. The origin of the receptors is a human donor in a cohort sampled during active COVID-19. CDR3s include the opening cysteine and the closing phenylalanine or tryptophan. A D gene is named only where the DNA matches it firmly. Clone sizes are given selectively: once, few, many, or a class where the clone is expanded.

TRBJ2-6 | TRBV5-1 | TRBD2 | NA | CASSLGGGAGANVLTF | TGCGCCAGCAGCTTGGGCGGGGGAGCTGGGGCCAACGTCCTGACTTTC
TRBJ2-7 | TRBV3-1/TRBV3-2 | NA | NA | CASSQGAGGYYEQYF | TGTGCCAGCAGCCAAGGGGCAGGAGGATACTACGAGCAGTACTTC
TRBJ1-1 | TRBV11-2 | TRBD1 | NA | CASGHQGGEAFF | TGTGCCAGCGGCCACCAGGGGGGTGAAGCTTTCTTT
TRBJ2-7 | TRBV7-6 | TRBD2 | NA | CASSSLGGNTYEQYF | TGTGCCAGCAGCTCACTCGGGGGGAACACCTACGAGCAGTACTTC
TRBJ1-1 | TRBV15 | NA | NA | CATSVDYTEAFF | TGTGCCACCAGCGTCGACTACACTGAAGCTTTCTTT
TRBJ2-7 | TRBV6-5 | NA | once | CASSQDRNSYEQYF | TGTGCCAGCAGCCAAGACAGGAATTCCTACGAGCAGTACTTC
TRBJ1-1 | TRBV6-6 | NA | NA | CASSPLQGDTEAFF | TGTGCCAGCAGTCCCTTACAGGGCGACACTGAAGCTTTCTTT
TRBJ1-2 | TRBV9 | TRBD1 | NA | CASSRNTGGTSGYTF | TGTGCCAGCAGCCGTAATACAGGGGGAACTAGCGGCTACACCTTC
TRBJ1-3 | TRBV6-5 | NA | NA | CASSSGGFSGNTIYF | TGTGCCAGCAGTTCCGGGGGGTTTTCTGGAAACACCATATATTTT
TRBJ2-5 | TRBV6-5 | TRBD2 | NA | CASSMTSGVQETQYF | TGTGCCAGCAGCATGACTAGCGGGGTCCAAGAGACCCAGTACTTC
TRBJ1-3 | TRBV4-3 | NA | NA | CASSQGQSSGNTIYF | TGCGCCAGCAGCCAGGGACAAAGCTCTGGAAACACCATATATTTT
TRBJ1-1 | TRBV3-1/TRBV3-2 | NA | NA | CASTQRVNTEAFF | TGTGCCAGCACCCAGCGGGTGAACACTGAAGCTTTCTTT
TRBJ1-1 | TRBV24-1 | NA | NA | CATSGKGEGTEAFF | TGTGCCACCAGTGGCAAGGGGGAAGGCACTGAAGCTTTCTTT
TRBJ1-6 | TRBV27 | NA | NA | CASSSRGFSPLHF | TGTGCCAGCAGTTCTCGGGGGTTCTCACCCCTCCACTTT
TRBJ1-2 | TRBV19 | NA | NA | CASREGPGGYTF | TGTGCCAGTAGGGAGGGGCCTGGTGGCTACACCTTC
TRBJ1-5 | TRBV9 | NA | NA | CASSQGDLANQPQHF | TGTGCCAGCAGCCAAGGCGACTTGGCCAATCAGCCCCAGCATTTT
TRBJ1-1 | TRBV4-3 | TRBD1 | NA | CASSQENRGRTEAFF | TGCGCCAGCAGCCAGGAAAACAGGGGTAGGACTGAAGCTTTCTTT
TRBJ2-6 | TRBV5-4 | TRBD1 | once | CASSPQTGAGANVLTF | TGTGCCAGCAGCCCCCAAACAGGGGCTGGGGCCAACGTCCTGACTTTC
TRBJ2-7 | TRBV6-5 | TRBD2 | NA | CASRPFAGGIYEQYF | TGTGCCAGCAGGCCGTTTGCGGGGGGGATCTACGAGCAGTACTTC
TRBJ1-6 | TRBV9 | NA | NA | CASSVATGNSPLHF | TGTGCCAGCAGCGTAGCAACGGGGAATTCACCCCTCCACTTT
TRBJ2-7 | TRBV7-2 | TRBD2 | NA | CASSLQLADYEQYF | TGTGCCAGCAGCCTGCAGCTAGCGGACTACGAGCAGTACTTC
TRBJ2-1 | TRBV4-2 | TRBD2 | NA | CASSPLHSGGGYNEQFF | TGTGCCAGCAGCCCTCTCCATAGCGGGGGGGGGTACAATGAGCAGTTCTTC
TRBJ2-6 | TRBV29-1 | NA | NA | CSVEVESGANVLTF | TGCAGCGTTGAAGTTGAGTCTGGGGCCAACGTCCTGACTTTC
TRBJ1-4 | TRBV4-1 | NA | NA | CASSQERTENEKLFF | TGCGCCAGCAGCCAAGAACGGACAGAAAATGAAAAACTGTTTTTT
TRBJ1-6 | TRBV18 | TRBD1 | NA | CASSPQGQSSYNSPLHF | TGTGCCAGCTCACCACAGGGACAGAGCTCCTATAATTCACCCCTCCACTTT
TRBJ2-7 | TRBV5-1 | TRBD1 | NA | CASSSGQGFHEQYF | TGCGCCAGCAGCTCCGGACAGGGATTCCACGAGCAGTACTTC
TRBJ2-7 | TRBV11-2 | TRBD2 | NA | CASSLISGTFREQYF | TGTGCCAGCAGCTTAATTAGCGGGACCTTCCGCGAGCAGTACTTC
TRBJ2-6 | TRBV11-2 | NA | NA | CATREGRGRSGANVLTF | TGTGCCACTCGTGAAGGACGGGGGAGGTCTGGGGCCAACGTCCTGACTTTC
TRBJ1-5 | TRBV19 | NA | NA | CASNPRQHNQPQHF | TGTGCCAGTAACCCCAGACAGCACAATCAGCCCCAGCATTTT
TRBJ2-7 | TRBV6-2/TRBV6-3 | NA | NA | CASSYNRTEISYEQYF | TGTGCCAGCAGTTACAATAGGACAGAGATCTCCTACGAGCAGTACTTC
TRBJ1-1 | TRBV6-5 | NA | NA | CASYQGSGAFF | TGTGCCAGCTATCAGGGGAGCGGAGCTTTCTTT
TRBJ1-2 | TRBV9 | NA | NA | CASSVAAGAYGYTF | TGTGCCAGCAGCGTAGCGGCAGGGGCCTATGGCTACACCTTC
TRBJ2-2 | TRBV4-2 | NA | few | CASSRIRVDTGELFF | TGTGCCAGCAGCCGTATCAGGGTTGACACCGGGGAGCTGTTTTTT
TRBJ1-2 | TRBV6-5 | NA | NA | CASTAGEANYGYTF | TGTGCCAGCACCGCAGGGGAAGCTAACTATGGCTACACCTTC
TRBJ2-1 | TRBV12-3/TRBV12-4 | NA | NA | CASSSGVGEQFF | TGTGCCAGCAGTTCGGGAGTAGGTGAGCAGTTCTTC
TRBJ1-4 | TRBV4-3 | TRBD1 | NA | CASSRLTGGNEKLFF | TGCGCCAGCAGCCGATTGACAGGGGGCAATGAAAAACTGTTTTTT
TRBJ2-6 | TRBV4-3 | NA | NA | CASSQDHILGDNVLTF | TGCGCCAGCAGCCAAGATCACATTCTCGGGGATAACGTCCTGACTTTC
TRBJ2-7 | TRBV5-4 | TRBD1 | NA | CASSLWGQGRFEQYF | TGTGCCAGCAGCTTGTGGGGACAGGGGAGGTTCGAGCAGTACTTC
TRBJ1-3 | TRBV4-3 | TRBD1 | few | CASSQDLTGGSGNTIYF | TGCGCCAGCAGCCAAGATCTTACAGGGGGGAGCGGAAACACCATATATTTT
TRBJ1-1 | TRBV19 | TRBD1 | NA | CASITGRQGFDTEAFF | TGTGCCAGTATAACAGGGCGACAGGGTTTTGACACTGAAGCTTTCTTT
TRBJ1-2 | TRBV12-3/TRBV12-4 | NA | once | CASSFGRGGYTF | TGTGCCAGCAGTTTTGGGCGGGGAGGCTACACCTTC
TRBJ2-1 | TRBV12-3/TRBV12-4 | TRBD1 | NA | CASSLGQGQFF | TGTGCCAGCAGTTTAGGACAGGGGCAGTTCTTC
TRBJ2-7 | TRBV9 | NA | NA | CASSVGGGPGEQYF | TGTGCCAGCAGCGTAGGTGGAGGGCCCGGCGAGCAGTACTTC
TRBJ1-5 | TRBV6-1 | TRBD1 | NA | CASSDRGRAARNQPQHF | TGTGCCAGCAGTGACAGGGGGCGGGCAGCGCGCAATCAGCCCCAGCATTTT
TRBJ1-2 | TRBV24-1 | TRBD1 | NA | CATSDRGRDYGYTF | TGTGCCACCAGTGACAGGGGGCGCGACTATGGCTACACCTTC
TRBJ2-3 | TRBV7-2 | NA | once | CASSLASLSTDTQYF | TGTGCCAGCAGCTTAGCGTCACTATCCACAGATACGCAGTATTTT
TRBJ2-6 | TRBV18 | TRBD1 | NA | CASSPWDRGPGANVLTF | TGTGCCAGCTCACCATGGGACAGGGGTCCTGGGGCCAACGTCCTGACTTTC
TRBJ1-1 | TRBV12-3/TRBV12-4 | NA | NA | CASSRYNTEAFF | TGTGCCAGCAGCCGGTACAACACTGAAGCTTTCTTT
TRBJ1-1 | TRBV4-2 | NA | NA | CASSQAWEGDTEAFF | TGTGCCAGCAGCCAAGCTTGGGAGGGGGACACTGAAGCTTTCTTT
TRBJ2-7 | TRBV11-2 | NA | NA | CASSPLSGTLLEQYF | TGTGCCAGCAGCCCCCTCAGCGGAACTTTACTCGAGCAGTACTTC
TRBJ1-1 | TRBV19 | TRBD1 | NA | CASSKDRGPTEAFF | TGTGCCAGTAGTAAAGACAGGGGGCCTACTGAAGCTTTCTTT
TRBJ1-6 | TRBV11-2 | NA | NA | CASSARQAGGSPLHF | TGTGCCAGCAGCGCCCGACAGGCCGGCGGGTCACCCCTCCACTTT
TRBJ1-2 | TRBV3-1/TRBV3-2 | NA | NA | CASSQDGAWGYTF | TGTGCCAGCAGCCAAGATGGGGCCTGGGGCTACACCTTC
TRBJ2-7 | TRBV6-5 | NA | NA | CASRAWSEQYF | TGTGCCAGCAGGGCGTGGAGCGAGCAGTACTTC
TRBJ1-1 | TRBV19 | NA | NA | CASSMWRGTEAFF | TGTGCCAGTAGTATGTGGCGGGGGACTGAAGCTTTCTTT
TRBJ1-5 | TRBV10-3 | TRBD1 | NA | CAISEGQGLQPQHF | TGTGCCATCAGTGAGGGACAGGGGCTTCAGCCCCAGCATTTT
TRBJ2-7 | TRBV5-1 | TRBD2 | once | CASSLAGTSEHEQYF | TGCGCCAGCAGCTTGGCTGGGACTAGCGAGCACGAGCAGTACTTC
TRBJ1-1 | TRBV25-1 | TRBD1 | once | CASSEGWDSRPNTEAFF | TGTGCCAGCAGTGAAGGCTGGGACAGCAGACCGAACACTGAAGCTTTCTTT
TRBJ1-1 | TRBV6-2/TRBV6-3 | TRBD1 | NA | CASSRYDRGATEAFF | TGTGCCAGCAGCAGATATGACAGGGGAGCTACTGAAGCTTTCTTT